The T cell receptor beta chain described here comes from a study of blood T cell repertoires in COVID-19. Profiling relied on immunoSEQ multiplex PCR, and the TCRdb table lists in-frame clones only, not all of them. In the table there are fewer than 140,000 clones, about 84% of which are singletons. The CDR3 sequence is 12 residues long. CDR1 is LNHDA and CDR2 is SQIVND in the germline V gene (reference sequence). Trimming pared 5 bases from V and 4 bases from J, leaving 8 bases between. V is TRBV19 and J is TRBJ1-2; D ambiguous. The receptor was isolated from a woman aged 60-75 years with acute or convalescent COVID-19. The sample comprised peripheral blood. CDR3 nucleotides: TGTGCCAGTAGTCTAAGAAGCTATGGCTACACCTTC. Protein: CASSLRSYGYTF.